The 11 T cell receptor beta chains reported below all come from one sample, sequenced in a study of OX40 agonist ivuxolimab in advanced cancers. Sequenced by immunoSEQ multiplex PCR; TCRdb stores in-frame clones only, minus some. The data hold around 84,000 clones, with about 94% observed a single time. Sequences were derived from CD4+ or CD8+ T cells sorted from blood, sampled in a trial of the OX40 agonist ivuxolimab. Every receptor here comes from an adult with an advanced solid tumor such as melanoma, head and neck, liver or kidney cancer.

The chain employs TRBV6-1 and TRBJ2-6, with 12 bases lining up with TRBD1. This CDR3 is built from 18 residues. The trim removed 3 bases at V and 3 bases at J, leaving 6 bases unmatched. Germline V gene lookup returns CDR1 MNHNS and CDR2 SASEGT. CDR3 amino acids: CASSDGTGGVFGANVLTF. The CDR3 DNA reads as TGTGCCAGCAGTGACGGGACAGGGGGCGTCTTTGGGGCCAACGTCCTGACTTTC.

The V and J genes are TRBV7-2 and TRBJ2-7, with D perhaps assigned TRBD1 or TRBD2 (5 bases each). Trimming took 1 base from V and 4 from J, leaving 8 bases between them. Germline CDR1 is SGHTA and CDR2 is FQGNSA. The CDR3 is 13 amino acids. CDR3 loop: CASSLVEGYEQYF. The CDR3 nucleotides read TGTGCCAGCAGCTTAGTTGAGGGGTACGAGCAGTACTTC. Filled out from reference TRBV7-2 and TRBJ2-7, the complete variable domain reads GAGVSQSPSNKVTEKGKDVELRCDPISGHTALYWYRQSLGQGLEFLIYFQGNSAPDKSGLPSDRFSAERTGGSVSTLTIQRTQQEDSAVYLCASSLVEGYEQYFGPGTRLTVT.

The gene calls are TRBV13 and TRBJ1-2; 10 nucleotides line up with TRBD1. Unmatched junction bases numbered 4, after V lost 5 bases and J lost 7 bases. Germline V gene lookup returns CDR1 PRHDT and CDR2 FYEKMQ (reference sequence). This CDR3 is built from 13 residues. The CDR3 spells CASSPRDRGGYTF. The DNA for the CDR3 is TGTGCCAGCAGCCCCCGGGACAGGGGTGGCTACACCTTC.

This clone was seen only once. The rearrangement joins TRBV21-1 to TRBJ1-2. TRBV21-1 is shown as a pseudogene. This CDR3 spans 15 amino acids. Here the CDR3 DNA reads TGTGCCAGCAGCAAAATCCCGGCAGCCTCCTATGGCTACACCTTC. Translation: CASSKIPAASYGYTF.

This clone occurred once. The CDR3 DNA reads TGTGCCACCGTAGACAGAAAAATAGCCAAAAACATTCAGTACTTC. Translated, it gives CATVDRKIAKNIQYF. The V call is TRBV2, the J call TRBJ2-4; maybe TRBD1 (5 bases). Germline V gene data show CDR1 as SNHLY and CDR2 as FYNNEI. The CDR3 contains 15 residues. Trimming pared 10 bases from V and 0 bases from J, leaving 16 bases between.

The chain uses TRBV5-1 and TRBJ2-7; D remains ambiguous. The germline CDR1 and CDR2 sequences are SGHRS and YFSETQ. The CDR3 has 15 residues. V was clipped by 2 bases and J by 2 bases, with 14 bases between them. This CDR3 reads CASSFSFTITYEQYF. As DNA, the CDR3 is TGCGCCAGCAGCTTCAGTTTTACAATCACCTACGAGCAGTACTTC.

The gene calls are TRBV27 and TRBJ2-3, with a possible D match to TRBD2 (5 bases). The germline V gene has CDR1 MNHEY and CDR2 SMNVEV (reference sequence). The CDR3 contains 15 residues. V lost 2 bases to trimming and J lost 5 bases, with 14 bases between them. CDR3 coding DNA: TGTGCCAGCAGTTTAGAGGGCCTGGCGCGAGATACGCAGTATTTT. It yields the protein CASSLEGLARDTQYF.

This chain uses TRBV19 with TRBJ2-5; D call uncertain. CDR3 length equals 13 residues. Trimming removed 1 base from V and 5 bases from J, with 8 bases in between. Germline V lookup: CDR1 LNHDA, CDR2 SQIVND (reference sequence). This chain's CDR3 is CASSIVGSETQYF. The CDR3 DNA follows: TGTGCCAGTAGTATAGTAGGTAGCGAGACCCAGTACTTC.

This chain links TRBV2 with TRBJ2-5, with 7 bases identical to TRBD2. The CDR3 is made up of 15 amino acids. V lost 0 bases, J lost 5 bases, and 6 bases stayed unmatched. Germline V lookup: CDR1 SNHLY, CDR2 FYNNEI. CDR3 in amino acids: CASSEAGGTMETQYF. CDR3 in DNA: TGTGCCAGCAGTGAAGCGGGGGGGACCATGGAGACCCAGTACTTC.

As to this clone: An end of the junction differs from the germline gene, which may be a read error. The chain carries TRBV7-7 and TRBJ2-2, with D perhaps TRBD2 (5 bases). Per the germline V gene, CDR1 is SSHAT and CDR2 is FNYEAQ (reference sequence). The CDR3 runs 13 residues. CDR3 nucleotides: TGTGCTAGCAGCACTAGGGTCTCCGGGGAGCTGTTTTTT. This sequence encodes CASSTRVSGELFF.

The chain combines TRBV2 with TRBJ2-2; tentatively, D is TRBD1 (6 bases). The CDR3 loop spans 13 amino acids. Trimming pared 8 bases from V and 5 bases from J, leaving 12 bases between. The germline V gene has CDR1 SNHLY and CDR2 FYNNEI. CDR3 loop: CASHGTRTGELFF. CDR3 nucleotides: TGTGCCAGCCACGGGACACGAACCGGGGAGCTGTTTTTT.